The 24 T cell receptor beta chains listed next were all sequenced from one sample in a study of cytomegalovirus exposure and HLA in healthy donors. Here immunoSEQ multiplex PCR was the method, and the copy in TCRdb shows in-frame clones only, minus some. The sample shows under 300,000 clones, around 88% of them seen only once. The sample was PBMCs. Receptors originate from a woman aged 30 to 39 in good health and CMV-seropositive.

The chain joins TRBV6-5 to TRBJ2-1; 9 bases align to TRBD2. The germline V gene has CDR1 MNHEY and CDR2 SVGAGI. J gave up 8 bases and V 2 bases, and 7 bases lay outside the gene matches. This CDR3 has 15 residues. CDR3 loop: CASSYMAGGPDEQFF. The CDR3 DNA reads TGTGCCAGCAGTTACATGGCGGGGGGGCCGGATGAGCAGTTCTTC.

The CDR3 sequence is CASSMGTGGNQPQHF. CDR3 coding DNA: TGTGCCAGCAGCATGGGGACAGGGGGCAATCAGCCCCAGCATTTT. The genes are TRBV5-4 and TRBJ1-5, with 10 bases fitting TRBD1. This CDR3 comprises 15 residues. CDR1 is SGHNT and CDR2 is YYREEE in the germline V gene (reference sequence). V dropped 4 bases and J dropped 2; count of bases not matched to a gene: 3.

This chain connects TRBV11-2 to TRBJ1-1, with D hard to call. Trimming left V 1 base short and J 1 base short, with 4 bases between. In germline, CDR1 is SGHAT, CDR2 FQNNGV. This CDR3 comprises 13 residues. The CDR3 sequence is CASSLGQNTEAFF. The CDR3 DNA reads TGTGCCAGCAGCTTAGGACAGAACACTGAAGCTTTCTTT.

The chain joins TRBV5-1 to TRBJ2-2; TRBD2 is a possible D gene (5 bases). The germline V gene encodes CDR1 SGHRS and CDR2 YFSETQ. Trimming left V 0 bases short and J 6 bases short, with 12 bases between. CDR3 length: 15 residues. The CDR3 bases are TGCGCCAGCAGCTTGGATGTCGGTAGCGCCGGGGAGCTGTTTTTT. Protein sequence: CASSLDVGSAGELFF.

V usage is TRBV21-1 and J usage is TRBJ2-2; the DNA was not compared with TRBD1, the D call given in the table. TRBV21-1 is shown as a pseudogene. The CDR3 is 18 amino acids. CDR3 amino acids: CASSKFAGQGRETGELFF. The CDR3, as DNA: TGTGCCAGCAGCAAATTTGCGGGACAGGGACGAGAAACCGGGGAGCTGTTTTTT.

This clone was counted a few times. V usage is TRBV19 and J usage is TRBJ2-2, with D perhaps matching TRBD1 (6 bases). CDR1 and CDR2 from the germline V gene are LNHDA and SQIVND (reference sequence). Trimming removed 7 bases at V and 1 base at J, with 10 bases between. CDR3 length equals 14 residues. CDR3: CASNPTGNTGELFF. The CDR3, as DNA: TGTGCCAGTAATCCGACAGGGAACACCGGGGAGCTGTTTTTT.

This sequence joins TRBV20-1 and TRBJ2-1, with D perhaps TRBD2 (6 bases). V lost 2 bases to trimming and J lost 14 bases, with 13 bases between them. CDR3 length equals 11 residues. The germline gives CDR1 DFQATT, CDR2 SNEGSKA (reference sequence). The CDR3 is CSARFGGPEFF. For the CDR3, the DNA is TGCAGTGCTAGATTCGGAGGGCCGGAGTTCTTC.

V is TRBV6-6 and J is TRBJ1-5; 7 nucleotides match TRBD1. The CDR3 has 16 residues. Germline lookup yields CDR1 MNHNY and CDR2 SVGAGI (reference sequence). Losses at the gene ends were 6 bases for V and 5 bases for J; bases not matched to a gene: 13. Written as DNA, the CDR3 is TGTGCCAGCAGCCCCTTAATGACAGGGAAGGATCAGCCCCAGCATTTT. Translating it yields CASSPLMTGKDQPQHF.

V usage is TRBV6-1 and J usage is TRBJ2-7; 10 bases align to TRBD1. The CDR3 is 15 amino acids. With V trimmed by 7 bases and J by 3 bases, 9 bases remained unmatched. Germline V gene sequence: CDR1 MNHNS, CDR2 SASEGT. In DNA, the CDR3 is TGTGCCAGCACCACTAAAGGGACAGGGGACTACGAGCAGTACTTC. Translation: CASTTKGTGDYEQYF.

V is TRBV25-1 and J is TRBJ2-3, with D tentatively TRBD1 (5 bases). Germline-derived CDR1 and CDR2 are MGHDK and SYGVNS. This CDR3 region has 14 residues. Trimming took off 7 bases at V and 0 bases at J, with 11 bases between the two ends. Here the CDR3 DNA reads TGTGCCAGCAAGGGGCAACTAAGCACAGATACGCAGTATTTT. It encodes CASKGQLSTDTQYF.

V and J are TRBV27 and TRBJ2-7, with a possible D match to TRBD2 (7 bases). V was pared by 3 bases and J by 3 bases, with 18 bases between. The CDR3 is made up of 16 amino acids. Germline V lookup: CDR1 MNHEY, CDR2 SMNVEV (reference sequence). CDR3 in amino acids: CASSFSGGGVVYEQYF. CDR3 nucleotides: TGTGCCAGCAGTTTCTCGGGGGGCGGAGTAGTCTACGAGCAGTACTTC.

This rearrangement joins TRBV7-9 to TRBJ2-1; D may be TRBD2 (6 bases). V was clipped by 5 bases and J by 0 bases, with 8 bases between them. CDR1 SEHNR and CDR2 FQNEAQ come from the germline V gene (reference sequence). The CDR3 is 14 amino acids. The CDR3 DNA sequence: TGTGCCAGCAGCCCAGCGGGCTCCTACAATGAGCAGTTCTTC. This sequence encodes CASSPAGSYNEQFF.

The chain joins TRBV6-1 to TRBJ2-1, with 14 bases aligning to TRBD2. The V and J ends lost 0 bases and 6 bases, in that order; junction bases with no gene match: 10. Germline CDR1 and CDR2: MNHNS and SASEGT. The CDR3 spans 19 residues. CDR3 loop: CASSEATSGRVGPGNEQFF. CDR3 sequence (DNA): TGTGCCAGCAGTGAAGCGACTAGCGGGAGGGTTGGTCCGGGCAATGAGCAGTTCTTC.

The chain joins TRBV19 to TRBJ2-4; tentatively, D is TRBD2 (5 bases). Germline-derived CDR1 and CDR2 are LNHDA and SQIVND (reference sequence). Trimming took off 7 bases at V and 7 bases at J, with 11 bases between the two ends. This CDR3 spans 12 amino acids. The DNA of the CDR3 is TGTGCCAGTATTTCGGACTGGAACATTCAGTACTTC. It specifies CASISDWNIQYF.

This clone was seen a handful of times. The rearrangement joins TRBV11-3 to TRBJ1-2, with D possibly matching TRBD1 (6 bases). V was trimmed by 1 base and J by 8 bases, leaving 11 bases between them. The CDR3 contains 13 residues. Per germline, CDR1 SGHNT and CDR2 YENEEA. Written as DNA, the CDR3 is TGTGCCAGCAGCTTAGGAGCAGGGGTCGGCTACACCTTC. Its translation is CASSLGAGVGYTF.

V gene TRBV11-2 combines with J gene TRBJ2-7; tentative D call: TRBD1 (6 bases). This CDR3 contains 14 residues. In germline, CDR1 is SGHAT, CDR2 FQNNGV. The V end was cut by 4 bases, the J end by 2 bases, with 12 bases between. The CDR3 sequence is CASSSVDRTYEQYF. The DNA of the CDR3 is TGTGCCAGCAGCTCTGTTGACAGGACCTACGAGCAGTACTTC. Based on the CDR3 plus reference TRBV11-2 and TRBJ2-7, the full variable domain is EAGVAQSPRYKIIEKRQSVAFWCNPISGHATLYWYQQILGQGPKLLIQFQNNGVVDDSQLPKDRFSAERLKGVDSTLKIQPAKLEDSAVYLCASSSVDRTYEQYFGPGTRLTVT.

The chain couples TRBV5-6 to TRBJ2-1, with 15 nucleotides matching TRBD2. CDR1 SGHDT and CDR2 YYEEEE come from the germline V gene. This CDR3 spans 16 amino acids. The V gene end was trimmed by 4 bases and the J gene end by 8 bases; junction bases not matched to a gene: 7. DNA of the CDR3: TGTGCCAGCAGCCCACGCGGGACTAGCGGGAGGCATGAGCAGTTCTTC. This translates into CASSPRGTSGRHEQFF.

The genes are TRBV2 and TRBJ2-5, with TRBD2 as a possible D gene (6 bases). V lost 8 bases, J lost 2 bases, and 12 bases lay in between. Germline-derived CDR1 and CDR2 are SNHLY and FYNNEI. The CDR3 is 13 amino acids. CDR3 loop: CASGSGLQETQYF. The CDR3 DNA is TGTGCCAGCGGATCGGGACTTCAAGAGACCCAGTACTTC.

V usage is TRBV5-4 and J usage is TRBJ2-1; perhaps TRBD2 as D (7 bases). This CDR3 contains 15 residues. The V end was cut by 2 bases, the J end by 4 bases, with 13 bases between. From germline, CDR1 is SGHNT and CDR2 YYREEE (reference sequence). The CDR3 nucleotides read TGTGCCAGCAGCTTTCGGGGGGCCTCGTACAATGAGCAGTTCTTC. Amino acids: CASSFRGASYNEQFF.

The V call is TRBV6-5, the J call TRBJ1-1; TRBD1 is a possible D gene (6 bases). Per germline, CDR1 MNHEY and CDR2 SVGAGI. The CDR3 covers 12 residues. Trimming left V 7 bases short and J 7 bases short, with 13 bases between. The chain's CDR3 is CASIKKTGEAFF. The CDR3 DNA follows: TGTGCCAGCATCAAAAAGACAGGTGAAGCTTTCTTT.

V usage is TRBV7-3 and J usage is TRBJ2-1; 10 bases are a match to TRBD2. The CDR3 spans 15 residues. V was pared by 2 bases and J by 10 bases, with 8 bases of the junction left unmatched. Germline CDR1 and CDR2: SGHTA and FQGTGA. The CDR3 DNA sequence: TGTGCCAGCAGCTTAGGAATCGGACTAGCGGAAGAGCAGTTCTTC. This translates into CASSLGIGLAEEQFF.

The chain combines TRBV14 with TRBJ2-1, with D possibly being TRBD2 (6 bases). Trimming took off 5 bases at V and 7 bases at J, with 9 bases between the two ends. This CDR3 is 12 amino acids long. CDR1 SGHDN and CDR2 FVKESK come from the germline V gene. CDR3 in amino acids: CASSEGRNEQFF. As DNA, the CDR3 is TGTGCCAGCAGCGAAGGGAGGAATGAGCAGTTCTTC.

The gene calls are TRBV5-1 and TRBJ1-1; 11 positions match TRBD1. CDR1 is SGHRS, CDR2 YFSETQ, per germline. After removal of 3 bases from V and 5 bases from J, the junction contained 6 bases not matched to a gene. CDR3 size: 15 residues. CDR3 DNA: TGCGCCAGCAGCTCAGGGACAGGGGGTGTAACTGAAGCTTTCTTT. It codes for CASSSGTGGVTEAFF.

The chain joins TRBV6-6 to TRBJ2-5; D call uncertain. CDR1 is MNHNY and CDR2 is SVGAGI in the germline V gene (reference sequence). The CDR3 length is 11 residues. Trimming took off 6 bases at V and 10 bases at J, with 12 bases between the two ends. CDR3 protein: CASSVFGSQYF. The DNA for the CDR3 is TGTGCCAGCAGCGTATTCGGTAGCCAGTACTTC.